The next 15 T cell receptor beta chains were all read from a single sample in a study of blood T cell repertoires in COVID-19. TCRdb keeps only in-frame clones here, not all; method: immunoSEQ multiplex PCR. The table lists 220,000 or so clones, around four fifths of them singletons, with just under 20% in the top ten. The sequenced sample consisted of peripheral blood. These receptors were collected from a man aged 25-45 years with active or convalescent COVID-19.

The gene calls are TRBV28 and TRBJ1-4; D remains ambiguous. Germline values: CDR1 MDHEN, CDR2 SYDVKM. The CDR3 is 15 residues long. Trimming pared 5 bases from V and 7 bases from J, leaving 17 bases between. The CDR3 nucleotides read TGTGCCAGCAGTCCCTCGGGCGGACTGGGTGAAAAACTGTTTTTT. It codes for CASSPSGGLGEKLFF.

The chain links TRBV11-3 to TRBJ2-7; D unclear. The CDR3 is 13 amino acids. Germline CDR1 reads SGHNT; CDR2 reads YENEEA. The ends were cut back, 2 bases at V and 2 bases at J, with 7 bases in the middle. The CDR3 region is CASSLSAAYEQYF. The CDR3 DNA reads TGTGCCAGCAGCTTATCCGCAGCCTACGAGCAGTACTTC.

The rearrangement joins TRBV6-5 to TRBJ2-2, with unresolved D. CDR3 size: 13 residues. Germline-derived CDR1 and CDR2 are MNHEY and SVGAGI. Between the trimmed V and J ends, which lost 5 bases and 7 bases, there was a span of 11 bases. The CDR3 is CASSPWAFGELFF. CDR3 DNA sequence: TGTGCCAGCAGTCCCTGGGCCTTCGGGGAGCTGTTTTTT.

The V gene is TRBV7-2, the J gene TRBJ1-3; tentative D call: TRBD1 (6 bases). CDR3 length: 17 residues. Trimming removed 5 bases at V and 0 bases at J, with 17 bases between. Per the germline V gene, CDR1 is SGHTA and CDR2 is FQGNSA. The CDR3 DNA sequence: TGTGCCAGCAGCCCAGCGGGGGGGCTTCCCTCTGGAAACACCATATATTTT. Translating it yields CASSPAGGLPSGNTIYF.

This clone appeared once. CDR3 DNA: TGCAGTGCTAGTTCCGGGACAGAGAAGACAGATACGCAGTATTTT. This gives the protein CSASSGTEKTDTQYF. V usage is TRBV20-1 and J usage is TRBJ2-3; TRBD1 matches at 7 bases. The CDR3 length is 15 residues. From germline, CDR1 is DFQATT and CDR2 SNEGSKA (reference sequence). V gave up 3 bases and J gave up 3 bases; unmatched junction bases: 9.

The chain recombines TRBV5-1 with TRBJ1-3; maybe TRBD1 (6 bases). The CDR3 totals 19 residues. V lost 0 bases to trimming and J lost 0 bases, with 19 bases between them. Germline CDR1 SGHRS, CDR2 YFSETQ. DNA of the CDR3: TGCGCCAGCAGCTTGGACCCGGGGACATTCTCTATCTCTGGAAACACCATATATTTT. It is translated as CASSLDPGTFSISGNTIYF.

J is TRBJ2-7 and V is TRBV19; 7 bases fit TRBD2. Germline CDR1 is LNHDA and CDR2 is SQIVND (reference sequence). The CDR3 is made up of 13 amino acids. V shed 9 bases and J 4 bases; nucleotides not matched to a gene: 9. CDR3 region: CASGPGGRYEQYF. In nucleotides, the CDR3 is TGTGCCAGCGGTCCCGGGGGGAGGTACGAGCAGTACTTC.

The chain links TRBV30 to TRBJ1-5; the D gene is possibly TRBD1 (5 bases). The V and J ends lost 0 bases and 3 bases respectively, with 12 bases between them. The germline V gene encodes CDR1 GTSNPN and CDR2 SVGIG (reference sequence). The CDR3 is made up of 15 amino acids. This CDR3 reads CAWSVSGAFNQPQHF. DNA for the CDR3: TGTGCCTGGAGTGTATCTGGGGCTTTCAATCAGCCCCAGCATTTT.

This clone was recorded only once. The chain couples TRBV27 to TRBJ1-4, with no clear D. V was shortened by 4 bases and J by 5 bases, with 8 bases between the two germline ends. Germline V gene data show CDR1 as MNHEY and CDR2 as SMNVEV (reference sequence). This CDR3 spans 13 amino acids. CDR3 amino acids: CASSSRGNEKLFF. The CDR3 DNA sequence: TGTGCCAGCAGTTCCCGGGGAAATGAAAAACTGTTTTTT.

This chain connects TRBV27 to TRBJ1-5, with D tentatively TRBD1 (6 bases). CDR3 length equals 15 residues. V was shortened by 5 bases and J by 3 bases, with 14 bases between the two germline ends. Per germline, CDR1 MNHEY and CDR2 SMNVEV (reference sequence). CDR3 in amino acids: CASSPEGELNQPQHF. CDR3 bases: TGTGCCAGCAGTCCCGAGGGGGAGCTCAATCAGCCCCAGCATTTT.

CDR3 loop: CASSPPAGRASYEQYF. The CDR3 coding sequence is TGTGCCAGCAGCCCCCCCGCAGGCAGGGCCTCCTACGAGCAGTACTTC. The gene calls are TRBV5-4 and TRBJ2-7; a possible D gene is TRBD1 (5 bases). V shed 4 bases and J shed 0 bases, with 17 bases lying between them. The CDR3 extends over 16 amino acids. Germline V gene lookup returns CDR1 SGHNT and CDR2 YYREEE (reference sequence).

The genes are TRBV5-5 and TRBJ2-7; 14 nucleotides line up with TRBD2. Germline trimming cut 2 bases from V and 4 bases from J; bases unmatched to any gene: 8. The CDR3 extends over 17 amino acids. Germline values: CDR1 SGHKS, CDR2 YYEKEE (reference sequence). The CDR3 loop is CASSFGLAGGLGYEQYF. The CDR3 nucleotides read TGTGCCAGCAGCTTCGGACTAGCGGGGGGCCTGGGGTACGAGCAGTACTTC. Variable domain in full (rest from reference TRBV5-5 and TRBJ2-7): DAGVTQSPTHLIKTRGQQVTLRCSPISGHKSVSWYQQVLGQGPQFIFQYYEKEERGRGNFPDRFSARQFPNYSSELNVNALLLGDSALYLCASSFGLAGGLGYEQYFGPGTRLTVT.

The rearrangement uses TRBV9 and TRBJ1-6, with a weak D call TRBD1 (6 bases). In germline, CDR1 is SGDLS, CDR2 YYNGEE. The V end was cut by 0 bases, the J end by 10 bases, with 11 bases between. This CDR3 has 14 residues. The chain's CDR3 is CASSVEGVKSPLHF. CDR3 nucleotide sequence: TGTGCCAGCAGCGTAGAGGGGGTAAAGTCACCCCTCCACTTT. The variable domain in full, completed from reference TRBV9 and TRBJ1-6, reads DSGVTQTPKHLITATGQRVTLRCSPRSGDLSVYWYQQSLDQGLQFLIQYYNGEERAKGNILERFSAQQFPDLHSELNLSSLELGDSALYFCASSVEGVKSPLHFGNGTRLTVT.

This clone was counted only a few times. CDR3: CASSYSTGGRETQYF. CDR3 coding DNA: TGTGCCAGCAGTTACTCGACAGGGGGCAGGGAGACCCAGTACTTC. The chain combines TRBV6-6 with TRBJ2-5; 10 nucleotides match TRBD1. Germline CDR1 and CDR2: MNHNY and SVGAGI (reference sequence). V shed 0 bases, J shed 5 bases, and the junction held 3 bases outside the gene matches. This CDR3 has 15 residues.

The genes are TRBV19 and TRBJ2-5; D is possibly TRBD1 (5 bases). CDR3 length: 13 amino acids. Per the germline V gene, CDR1 is LNHDA and CDR2 is SQIVND (reference sequence). Trimming pared 5 bases from V and 4 bases from J, leaving 11 bases between. The CDR3 DNA is TGTGCCAGTAGTCTCAGGGATTCAGAGACCCAGTACTTC. This codes for CASSLRDSETQYF.